One and the same sample provided the 19 T cell receptor beta chains below, sequenced in a study of Ad26.COV2.S vaccination and SARS-CoV-2 variants (dated by TCRdb to about 2021). The treatment or condition label corresponds to: some 20 received Ad26.COV2.S at low or high dose, single or two shots; about 5 received placebo; per-sample allocation not given. For vaccine and placebo recipients, the sequenced repertoires came from samples collected on day 63 after the first injection. The library was obtained by the immunoSEQ multiplex PCR assay. TCRdb mirrors the immuneACCESS table, restricted to in-frame sequences. Some clones are absent from its copies; in checked studies, under half trace to an unresolved V gene, and the reason for the others is unknown. The sample data list 300,000 to 400,000 clones, and about 88% of these were observed just once. About 6.4% of the sample comes from the top ten.

The sequencing used peripheral blood, collected in a trial of Ad26.COV2.S vaccine versus placebo. These receptor sequences come from a person aged 18-65 years who received the Ad26.COV2.S COVID-19 vaccine or a placebo.

This clone was seen once. The gene calls are TRBV3-1 (or the pseudogene TRBV3-2) and TRBJ2-7; D may be TRBD2 (5 bases). This CDR3 region has 11 residues. Germline values: CDR1 LGHDT, CDR2 YNNKEL (reference sequence). Between the trimmed V and J ends, which lost 1 base and 7 bases, there was a span of 5 bases. The CDR3 bases are TGTGCCAGCAGCCAAGGCGGGGAGCAGTACTTC. As protein: CASSQGGEQYF.

This chain's CDR3 is CASSQGGRPTYEQYF. The CDR3 nucleotides read TGTGCCAGCAGCCAGGGCGGGAGGCCCACCTACGAGCAGTACTTC. The chain joins TRBV14 to TRBJ2-7; 8 bases are a match to TRBD2. Unmatched junction bases numbered 6, after V lost 3 bases and J lost 2 bases. The CDR3 runs to 15 residues. CDR1 is SGHDN and CDR2 is FVKESK in the germline V gene.

This clone was seen just once. This chain links TRBV2 with TRBJ1-5; the match to TRBD1 covers 8 bases. Per germline, CDR1 SNHLY and CDR2 FYNNEI. J was trimmed by 1 base and V by 4 bases; bases with no gene match: 0. The CDR3 has 14 amino acids. CDR3 in amino acids: CASSGQGSNQPQHF. In nucleotides, the CDR3 is TGTGCCAGCAGTGGACAGGGGAGCAATCAGCCCCAGCATTTT.

The J gene is TRBJ2-5, the V gene TRBV5-1; 8 bases line up with TRBD1. The CDR3 has 13 residues. Germline CDR1 reads SGHRS; CDR2 reads YFSETQ. Losses at the gene ends were 5 bases for V and 5 bases for J; bases not matched to a gene: 5. The CDR3 region is CASRIQGGETQYF. The CDR3 DNA reads as TGCGCCAGCAGGATACAGGGGGGTGAGACCCAGTACTTC.

The V call is TRBV7-9, the J call TRBJ1-5, with D perhaps matching TRBD1 (5 bases). CDR1 and CDR2 (germline): SEHNR, FQNEAQ (reference sequence). This CDR3 spans 14 amino acids. V lost 4 bases, J lost 3 bases, and 10 bases lay in between. The CDR3 DNA follows: TGTGCCAGCAGCTCTGACAGTACCAATCAGCCCCAGCATTTT. Its protein is CASSSDSTNQPQHF.

The chain carries TRBV3-1 (or the pseudogene TRBV3-2) and TRBJ1-6, with 7 bases identical to TRBD1. CDR1 LGHDT and CDR2 YNNKEL come from the germline V gene (reference sequence). The CDR3 covers 16 residues. The trim removed 6 bases at V and 0 bases at J, leaving 5 bases unmatched. The CDR3 nucleotides read TGTGCCAGCAGTCTTAGACAGGGCTCCTATAATTCACCCCTCCACTTT. Encoded protein: CASSLRQGSYNSPLHF.

The rearrangement joins TRBV5-1 to TRBJ2-3; possible D gene TRBD2, 6 bases. V dropped 4 bases and J dropped 0 bases, with 18 bases sitting between them. The CDR3 consists of 17 residues. Germline values: CDR1 SGHRS, CDR2 YFSETQ. CDR3 sequence reads: CASSPQSLAPSTDTQYF. DNA for the CDR3: TGCGCCAGCAGCCCCCAGTCCCTAGCGCCGAGCACAGATACGCAGTATTTT.

The chain links TRBV3-1 (or the pseudogene TRBV3-2) to TRBJ1-6, with D unclear. The germline gives CDR1 LGHDT, CDR2 YNNKEL (reference sequence). CDR3 length: 15 residues. The V end was cut by 1 base, the J end by 8 bases, with 12 bases between. The CDR3 region is CASSQGGLRDSPLHF. The CDR3, as DNA: TGTGCCAGCAGCCAAGGAGGTCTCCGGGATTCACCCCTCCACTTT.

The V and J genes are TRBV6-5 and TRBJ1-5; 9 positions agree with TRBD1. The CDR3 runs 15 residues. V lost 5 bases, J lost 4 bases, and 6 bases stayed unmatched. Germline V gives CDR1 MNHEY, CDR2 SVGAGI. In nucleotides, the CDR3 is TGTGCCAGCAGTCCCGGGACAGGGAGGAATCAGCCCCAGCATTTT. Protein: CASSPGTGRNQPQHF.

The chain combines TRBV7-8 with TRBJ2-7, with D hard to call. The CDR3 is 13 amino acids. Germline CDR1 reads SGHVS; CDR2 reads FQNEAQ. V was cut by 1 base and J by 5 bases, with 9 bases left in between. This CDR3 is CASSLGFLDEQYF. The CDR3 DNA reads TGTGCCAGCAGCTTAGGGTTTTTGGACGAGCAGTACTTC.

The chain combines TRBV9 with TRBJ1-2; possible D gene TRBD1, 5 bases. With 3 bases removed from V and 4 bases from J, the gap between germline ends came to 10 bases. The CDR3 covers 13 residues. The germline CDR1 and CDR2 sequences are SGDLS and YYNGEE. This chain's CDR3 is CASSGSGAYGYTF. The CDR3 DNA follows: TGTGCCAGCAGCGGATCCGGGGCCTATGGCTACACCTTC.

The chain links TRBV10-3 to TRBJ2-7, with 7 bases identical to TRBD1. Trimming at V came to 10 bases and at J to 2 bases, leaving 14 bases not matched to a gene. The germline V gene encodes CDR1 ENHRY and CDR2 SYGVKD. This CDR3 has 15 residues. In DNA, the CDR3 is TGTGCCAGCCGTAGTCTTCAGGGGGACCCCTACGAGCAGTACTTC. The encoded protein is CASRSLQGDPYEQYF.

The chain employs TRBV6-4 and TRBJ1-1; 9 bases fit TRBD1. V trimming: 6 bases; J trimming: 5 bases; junction bases outside the gene matches: 7. Germline V CDR1 and CDR2: MRHNA, SNTAGT. This CDR3 is 14 amino acids long. The CDR3 coding sequence is TGTGCCAGCAGCGCCGGGACAGGGTCGACTGAAGCTTTCTTT. As protein: CASSAGTGSTEAFF.

This clone was observed a single time. The rearrangement joins TRBV7-3 to TRBJ2-2, with D possibly matching TRBD1 (7 bases). Germline CDR1 SGHTA, CDR2 FQGTGA. With 4 bases removed from V and 1 base from J, the gap between germline ends came to 10 bases. The CDR3 runs 15 residues. DNA for the CDR3: TGTGCCAGCAGCTCAGGGGGGATGAACACCGGGGAGCTGTTTTTT. Translated: CASSSGGMNTGELFF.

This chain connects TRBV5-1 to TRBJ2-3; 9 bases fit TRBD2. The ends lost 1 base at V and 2 bases at J; junction bases unmatched: 2. The CDR3 has 15 residues. Per germline, CDR1 SGHRS and CDR2 YFSETQ. The CDR3 loop is CASSLSSGNTDTQYF. The CDR3 DNA reads TGCGCCAGCAGCTTGTCTAGCGGGAACACAGATACGCAGTATTTT.

The V call is TRBV7-2, the J call TRBJ1-5, with TRBD1 matching 9 bases. Germline CDR1 SGHTA, CDR2 FQGNSA. CDR3 length: 16 residues. With 0 bases clipped from V and 6 bases from J, the junction kept 6 bases outside the gene matches. CDR3 coding DNA: TGTGCCAGCAGCTTAGCCTACAGGGGGCTGGGTCAGCCCCAGCATTTT. Translation: CASSLAYRGLGQPQHF.

This rearrangement joins TRBV30 to TRBJ2-7, with no clear D. This CDR3 is built from 11 residues. Trimming took 5 bases from V and 4 from J, leaving 9 bases between them. From germline, CDR1 is GTSNPN and CDR2 SVGIG (reference sequence). This chain's CDR3 is CAWVASYEQYF. The DNA of the CDR3 is TGTGCCTGGGTCGCAAGTTACGAGCAGTACTTC.

The J gene is TRBJ2-3, the V gene TRBV15; D is uncertain. CDR1 is LNHNV, CDR2 YYDKDF, per germline (reference sequence). The CDR3 has 15 residues. V was cut by 3 bases and J by 2 bases, with 12 bases left in between. DNA of the CDR3: TGTGCCACCAGCAGTGCCAGCTATGACACAGATACGCAGTATTTT. It is translated as CATSSASYDTDTQYF.

The chain's CDR3 is CASSLVVGRQETQYF. The CDR3, as DNA: TGTGCCAGCAGTTTGGTTGTTGGACGCCAAGAGACCCAGTACTTC. The rearrangement uses TRBV27 and TRBJ2-5; D not resolved. Germline assignment: CDR1 MNHEY and CDR2 SMNVEV (reference sequence). This CDR3 contains 15 residues. The V gene lost 3 bases and the J gene lost 1 base, with 12 bases spanning the gap.